This T cell receptor (beta chain) was retrieved from a study of HIV-infected patients and healthy controls. This clonotype was seen repeatedly, ten times or more. Alpha and beta constant-region primers primed reverse transcription of 400 to 500 ng RNA. Each of the alpha and beta chains got its own library through chain-specific third strand synthesis with indices. TCRdb re-called the 5' RACE reads with MiXCR, one entry per CDR3 protein. The table records more than 15,000 distinct CDR3 sequences, 8.5% of them present only once. Antiretroviral therapy had run roughly three months, about 14 weeks, before follow-up blood collection. All unsorted peripheral T cells were captured because whole blood was used without fractionation. CDR1 and CDR2 (germline): SGHAT, FQNNGV. The V end lost 5 bases, the J end lost 8 bases, and 15 bases lay between the germline ends. This CDR3 is 13 amino acids long.

This chain uses TRBV11-2 with TRBJ1-1, with D possibly TRBD1 on 5 matching bases. The receptor comes from an adult with HIV infection. The sequencing used blood, collected during antiretroviral therapy. The CDR3, as DNA: TGTGCCAGCAGCCGTCCGGGACGGATAGAAGCTTTCTTT. Translated, it gives CASSRPGRIEAFF.